One sample yielded the 24 T cell receptor beta chains listed below, sequenced in a study of blood T cell repertoires in COVID-19. Profiling relied on immunoSEQ multiplex PCR, and the TCRdb table lists in-frame clones only, not all of them. The sample shows about 260,000 clones, around nine tenths of them seen only once. Material for sequencing was peripheral blood. These receptors all come from an older woman with COVID-19, enrolled during active disease.

V usage is TRBV19 and J usage is TRBJ1-1, with 8 bases aligning to TRBD1. V shed 3 bases and J 4 bases; nucleotides not matched to a gene: 4. CDR3 length equals 14 residues. Germline CDR1 and CDR2: LNHDA and SQIVND (reference sequence). The CDR3 DNA is TGTGCCAGTAGTATTACGACAGGGGTCACTGAAGCTTTCTTT. Translation gives CASSITTGVTEAFF.

The V call is TRBV18, the J call TRBJ2-1; TRBD2 matches at 13 bases. This CDR3 has 17 residues. With 3 bases clipped from V and 2 bases from J, the junction kept 4 bases outside the gene matches. Germline V gene sequence: CDR1 KGHSH, CDR2 LQKENI. CDR3 in DNA: TGTGCCAGCTCACCTGTACTAGCGGGAGGGACCTACAATGAGCAGTTCTTC. Amino acids: CASSPVLAGGTYNEQFF.

The chain employs TRBV3-1 (or the pseudogene TRBV3-2) and TRBJ2-7; D may be TRBD2 (5 bases). Germline CDR1 LGHDT, CDR2 YNNKEL (reference sequence). The V end lost 4 bases, the J end lost 1 base, and 14 bases lay between the germline ends. This CDR3 is built from 15 residues. The CDR3 bases are TGTGCCAGCAGCCGTCTGACGGGAAGGTCCTACGAGCAGTACTTC. This gives the protein CASSRLTGRSYEQYF.

The rearrangement joins TRBV12-3 or TRBV12-4 to TRBJ2-1; D not certain. The CDR3 runs 12 residues. V gave up 3 bases and J gave up 11 bases, with 11 bases separating them. CDR3 loop: CASSFRREKQFF. CDR3 DNA: TGTGCCAGCAGTTTTAGGAGAGAGAAGCAGTTCTTC.

The chain links TRBV19 to TRBJ2-6, with 10 bases matching TRBD1. Trimming at V came to 6 bases and at J to 4 bases, leaving 6 bases not matched to a gene. This CDR3 comprises 16 residues. Per the germline V gene, CDR1 is LNHDA and CDR2 is SQIVND (reference sequence). The CDR3 loop reads CASSRTGGTGANVLTF. CDR3 DNA sequence: TGTGCCAGTAGCCGGACAGGGGGTACGGGGGCCAACGTCCTGACTTTC.

The CDR3 sequence is CASSLGGINEQFF. Here the CDR3 DNA reads TGTGCCAGCAGTTTAGGCGGGATTAATGAGCAGTTCTTC. The chain couples TRBV28 to TRBJ2-1, with D perhaps TRBD2 (6 bases). The V and J ends lost 2 bases and 7 bases respectively, with 9 bases between them. The CDR3 covers 13 residues. In germline, CDR1 is MDHEN, CDR2 SYDVKM.

This chain links TRBV6-5 with TRBJ2-7, with D possibly TRBD2 on 6 matching bases. Trimming took 6 bases from V and 0 from J, leaving 15 bases between them. The CDR3 length is 15 residues. CDR1 is MNHEY and CDR2 is SVGAGI in the germline V gene. The CDR3: CASRELWGGSYEQYF. DNA for the CDR3: TGTGCCAGCAGGGAGTTATGGGGAGGCTCCTACGAGCAGTACTTC.

The V call is TRBV28, the J call TRBJ2-4; possible D gene TRBD2, 5 bases. The germline CDR1 and CDR2 sequences are MDHEN and SYDVKM. The CDR3 loop spans 18 amino acids. V was trimmed by 4 bases and J by 0 bases, leaving 19 bases between them. The CDR3 bases are TGTGCCAGCAGTTCGACGGGAAATGCCTGGCTAGCCAAAAACATTCAGTACTTC. It codes for CASSSTGNAWLAKNIQYF.

The rearrangement joins TRBV9 to TRBJ2-2; D is ambiguous. The V end lost 0 bases, the J end lost 7 bases, and 7 bases lay between the germline ends. Germline V CDR1 and CDR2: SGDLS, YYNGEE. The CDR3 has 13 residues. The CDR3 region is CASSVANSGELFF. Here the CDR3 DNA reads TGTGCCAGCAGCGTAGCTAATAGCGGGGAGCTGTTTTTT.

The chain recombines TRBV5-4 with TRBJ2-5, with a weak D call TRBD1 (6 bases). This CDR3 is built from 16 residues. V was cut by 2 bases and J by 4 bases, with 18 bases left in between. CDR1 is SGHNT, CDR2 YYREEE, per germline (reference sequence). This CDR3 is CASSFRAGAKIETQYF. As DNA, the CDR3 is TGTGCCAGCAGCTTTCGGGCAGGGGCGAAAATAGAGACCCAGTACTTC. Variable domain in full (rest from reference TRBV5-4 and TRBJ2-5): ETGVTQSPTHLIKTRGQQVTLRCSSQSGHNTVSWYQQALGQGPQFIFQYYREEENGRGNFPPRFSGLQFPNYSSELNVNALELDDSALYLCASSFRAGAKIETQYFGPGTRLLVL.

This chain connects TRBV7-6 to TRBJ1-5; D possibly corresponds to TRBD1 (6 bases). Per the germline V gene, CDR1 is SGHVS and CDR2 is FNYEAQ. V was shortened by 1 base and J by 6 bases, with 13 bases between the two germline ends. The CDR3 runs 15 residues. CDR3 in amino acids: CASSLEGTPIQPQHF. In nucleotides, the CDR3 is TGTGCCAGCAGCTTAGAGGGGACACCGATTCAGCCCCAGCATTTT.

This chain links TRBV7-2 with TRBJ2-7; D perhaps matches TRBD1 (6 bases). Germline assignment: CDR1 SGHTA and CDR2 FQGNSA. There are 15 residues in the CDR3. The ends were cut back, 3 bases at V and 2 bases at J, with 14 bases in the middle. The CDR3 here is CASSFQGRLTYEQYF. CDR3 nucleotides: TGTGCCAGCAGCTTTCAGGGGCGGCTGACCTACGAGCAGTACTTC.

This chain joins TRBV15 and TRBJ2-7, with 11 bases matching TRBD1. The CDR3 consists of 16 residues. V lost 3 bases to trimming and J lost 7 bases; unmatched junction nucleotides: 11. CDR1 is LNHNV, CDR2 YYDKDF, per germline (reference sequence). The CDR3 protein is CATSRAGGQGAREQYF. The DNA for the CDR3 is TGTGCCACCAGCAGGGCCGGTGGACAGGGGGCGCGGGAGCAGTACTTC.

The chain links TRBV5-1 to TRBJ2-1; 9 nucleotides line up with TRBD2. The CDR3 contains 17 residues. V shed 4 bases, J shed 8 bases, and the junction held 16 bases outside the gene matches. The V gene's germline CDR1 is SGHRS and CDR2 YFSETQ. The CDR3 bases are TGCGCCAGCAGCACCCCAACCCCGGGACTAGCTATGGATGAGCAGTTCTTC. Protein product: CASSTPTPGLAMDEQFF.

The chain employs TRBV6-2 or TRBV6-3 and TRBJ1-4; D call uncertain. This CDR3 region has 14 residues. V shed 6 bases and J shed 7 bases, with 15 bases lying between them. CDR1 and CDR2 from the germline V gene are MNHEY and SVGEGT. In DNA, the CDR3 is TGTGCCAGCAGCGACCCGGGGTCGAGTGAAAAACTGTTTTTT. Translation: CASSDPGSSEKLFF.

This clone was observed once. The chain recombines TRBV11-1 with TRBJ1-4; no definite D call. The CDR3 is 15 residues long. The germline V and J ends were trimmed by 4 bases and 8 bases, with 17 bases remaining between them. Germline values: CDR1 SGHAT, CDR2 FQDESV (reference sequence). CDR3 DNA sequence: TGTGCCAGCAGCTCCGACGGGTTCAGAGGGGAAAAACTGTTTTTT. Translation gives CASSSDGFRGEKLFF.

CDR3 residues: CASSLGRQTLAKNIQYF. The CDR3, as DNA: TGCGCCAGCAGCTTGGGTCGACAGACACTAGCCAAAAACATTCAGTACTTC. The chain employs TRBV5-1 and TRBJ2-4, with D tentatively TRBD1 (5 bases). Germline assignment: CDR1 SGHRS and CDR2 YFSETQ. The V end lost 0 bases, the J end lost 0 bases, and 13 bases lay between the germline ends. The CDR3 extends over 17 amino acids.

This sequence joins TRBV12-3 or TRBV12-4 and TRBJ1-1; no firm D call. Trimming shortened V by 4 bases and J by 1 base, and 7 bases separated the two germline ends. This CDR3 is built from 13 residues. The CDR3 nucleotides read TGTGCCAGCAGTTCCCGAGAGAACACTGAAGCTTTCTTT. This gives the protein CASSSRENTEAFF.

This sequence joins TRBV6-1 and TRBJ2-3, with 11 bases matching TRBD2. The V segment lost 3 bases and the J segment 4 bases; nucleotides outside the gene matches: 9. The V gene's germline CDR1 is MNHNS and CDR2 SASEGT. This CDR3 comprises 17 residues. CDR3 amino acids: CASSDLGRLAGPDTQYF. CDR3 coding DNA: TGTGCCAGCAGTGATTTGGGGAGACTAGCGGGGCCAGATACGCAGTATTTT.

The chain carries TRBV5-6 and TRBJ2-1; TRBD2 matches at 16 bases. This CDR3 region has 17 residues. The germline V gene has CDR1 SGHDT and CDR2 YYEEEE. Trimming took 4 bases from V and 4 from J; bases not matched to a gene: 5. This CDR3 is CASSPGTSGRGYNEQFF. The CDR3 DNA reads TGTGCCAGCAGCCCCGGGACTAGCGGGAGGGGGTACAATGAGCAGTTCTTC.

In its sample, this clone was seen once. The chain couples TRBV29-1 to TRBJ2-1; D possibly corresponds to TRBD1 (6 bases). This CDR3 region has 12 residues. Per the germline V gene, CDR1 is SQVTM and CDR2 is ANQGSEA. V was clipped by 5 bases and J by 7 bases, with 12 bases between them. The CDR3 DNA follows: TGCAGCGTTTTAATACAGGGTAATGAGCAGTTCTTC. It codes for CSVLIQGNEQFF.

The genes are TRBV6-2 or TRBV6-3 and TRBJ2-7; 8 bases map to TRBD2. The CDR3 extends over 17 amino acids. Trimming removed 0 bases from V and 5 bases from J; junction bases left unmatched: 12. From germline, CDR1 is MNHEY and CDR2 SVGEGT. DNA of the CDR3: TGTGCCAGCAGTTACTCTCAAGCGGGAGTGGCTTTGCACGAGCAGTACTTC. This sequence encodes CASSYSQAGVALHEQYF.

This sequence joins TRBV19 and TRBJ1-1; no firm D call. Trimming took off 3 bases at V and 0 bases at J, with 8 bases between the two ends. Per the germline V gene, CDR1 is LNHDA and CDR2 is SQIVND (reference sequence). CDR3 size: 14 residues. The CDR3 spells CASSIVLMNTEAFF. Written as DNA, the CDR3 is TGTGCCAGTAGTATTGTACTCATGAACACTGAAGCTTTCTTT.

The chain combines TRBV28 with TRBJ1-6, with D unresolved. Germline V CDR1 and CDR2: MDHEN, SYDVKM. V was clipped by 9 bases and J by 15 bases, with 18 bases between them. The CDR3 loop spans 12 amino acids. CDR3 region: CASRIGSALLHF. The CDR3 DNA follows: TGTGCCAGTCGTATCGGGTCAGCTCTCCTCCACTTT.